The 29 T cell receptor beta chains given below trace back to one sample, sequenced in a study of blood T cell repertoires in COVID-19. This table comes from immunoSEQ multiplex PCR, and its TCRdb copy is limited to in-frame clones, with some not included. Altogether over 250,000 clones are present, roughly 85% being singletons, with the ten largest covering roughly 4.7%. The sequencing input was PBMCs or T cells enriched from blood (not recorded which). These TCRs come from a man aged 40-55 years who had been exposed to COVID-19.

This clone was recorded once. This chain uses TRBV7-2 with TRBJ2-3; the match to TRBD2 covers 10 bases. V lost 4 bases, J lost 4 bases, and 5 bases stayed unmatched. Germline lookup yields CDR1 SGHTA and CDR2 FQGNSA. CDR3 size: 15 residues. The CDR3 nucleotides are TGTGCCAGCAGCTCTCTAGCGGGAGTAGCAGATACGCAGTATTTT. This translates into CASSSLAGVADTQYF.

CDR3 amino acids: CASSTNPGLAGYYEQYF. CDR3 nucleotide sequence: TGTGCCAGCAGCACCAACCCGGGGCTAGCGGGCTATTACGAGCAGTACTTC. The rearrangement links TRBV7-2 to TRBJ2-7, with 8 bases matching TRBD2. The V gene's germline CDR1 is SGHTA and CDR2 FQGNSA. The length of the CDR3 is 17 residues. Trimming cost V 5 bases and J 4 bases; bases outside gene matches: 16.

The chain carries TRBV24-1 and TRBJ2-2; 9 bases align to TRBD2. The CDR3 length is 16 residues. Germline V CDR1 and CDR2: KGHDR, SFDVKD. V lost 1 base to trimming and J lost 3 bases; unmatched junction nucleotides: 2. The CDR3 DNA reads TGTGCCACCAGTGATTTCCAGCGGGAGGACACCGGGGAGCTGTTTTTT. Translation: CATSDFQREDTGELFF.

The V and J genes are TRBV30 and TRBJ1-6, with D hard to call. The CDR3 is 16 residues long. V lost 4 bases to trimming and J lost 6 bases, with 19 bases between them. The germline CDR1 and CDR2 sequences are GTSNPN and SVGIG (reference sequence). CDR3 nucleotide sequence: TGTGCCTGGATCGACGGCGGATCAGACCCTAATTCACCCCTCCACTTT. Protein product: CAWIDGGSDPNSPLHF.

The chain recombines TRBV11-2 with TRBJ2-7; TRBD2 matches at 8 bases. The junction had 16 bases not matched to a gene; V was cut back by 1 base and J by 5 bases. This CDR3 contains 18 residues. Germline lookup yields CDR1 SGHAT and CDR2 FQNNGV. CDR3 protein: CASSLGYPNRQREHEQYF. The CDR3, as DNA: TGTGCCAGCAGCTTAGGGTATCCTAATCGTCAGCGGGAGCACGAGCAGTACTTC. The full variable domain, its missing parts supplied by reference TRBV11-2 and TRBJ2-7, is EAGVAQSPRYKIIEKRQSVAFWCNPISGHATLYWYQQILGQGPKLLIQFQNNGVVDDSQLPKDRFSAERLKGVDSTLKIQPAKLEDSAVYLCASSLGYPNRQREHEQYFGPGTRLTVT.

The chain joins TRBV23-1 to TRBJ2-2; 11 bases match TRBD2. TRBV23-1 is an ORF, with its function uncertain. The length of the CDR3 is 20 residues. V dropped 8 bases and J dropped 2; count of bases not matched to a gene: 19. The CDR3 region is CASVSVNPLAGDSNTGELFF. CDR3 DNA sequence: TGCGCCAGCGTCAGCGTCAATCCACTAGCGGGAGATTCTAACACCGGGGAGCTGTTTTTT.

The chain is built from TRBV5-6 and TRBJ2-1; D gene uncertain. Germline CDR1 SGHDT, CDR2 YYEEEE. Trimming shortened V by 0 bases and J by 9 bases, and 4 bases separated the two germline ends. The CDR3 spans 11 residues. CDR3 sequence: CASSLVAEQFF. CDR3 nucleotides: TGTGCCAGCAGCTTGGTGGCTGAGCAGTTCTTC.

The chain uses TRBV5-1 and TRBJ2-5; D is perhaps TRBD1 (8 bases). The CDR3 is 15 amino acids. The V end was cut by 4 bases, the J end by 2 bases, with 15 bases between. Germline assignment: CDR1 SGHRS and CDR2 YFSETQ. For the CDR3, the DNA is TGCGCCAGCAGCGTACAGGGGGGGGTTCAAGAGACCCAGTACTTC. It codes for CASSVQGGVQETQYF.

The V call is TRBV6-2 or TRBV6-3, the J call TRBJ1-1, with TRBD1 identical over 10 bases. The CDR3 has 14 residues. Germline V lookup: CDR1 MNHEY, CDR2 SVGEGT. Trimming cost V 3 bases and J 12 bases; bases outside gene matches: 10. The chain's CDR3 is CASSYSGQGTQTFF. The CDR3 region has the DNA TGTGCCAGCAGTTATTCGGGACAGGGGACGCAAACTTTCTTT.

The V and J genes are TRBV12-5 and TRBJ1-3, with 7 bases identical to TRBD1. Germline V CDR1 and CDR2: LGHNT, FRNRAP. The CDR3 spans 16 residues. The V segment lost 2 bases and the J segment 0 bases; nucleotides outside the gene matches: 4. The CDR3 is CASGLSRGISGNTIYF. Here the CDR3 DNA reads TGTGCTAGTGGTTTGAGCAGGGGGATCTCTGGAAACACCATATATTTT.

The DNA of the CDR3 is TGTGCCAGCAGCCTGGGCGGCACAGATACGCAGTATTTT. Protein product: CASSLGGTDTQYF. V and J are TRBV5-4 and TRBJ2-3, with no clear D. V dropped 4 bases and J dropped 1 base, with 7 bases sitting between them. This CDR3 region has 13 residues. Germline V gene sequence: CDR1 SGHNT, CDR2 YYREEE (reference sequence).

V and J are TRBV18 and TRBJ2-7; 8 nucleotides align to TRBD1. The CDR3 is 12 residues long. Germline values: CDR1 KGHSH, CDR2 LQKENI. V shed 4 bases, J shed 6 bases, and the junction held 2 bases outside the gene matches. CDR3 region: CASSQDRVEQYF. CDR3 DNA sequence: TGTGCCAGCTCACAGGACAGGGTCGAGCAGTACTTC. The variable domain in full, with the rest retrieved from reference TRBV18 and TRBJ2-7, is NAGVMQNPRHLVRRRGQEARLRCSPMKGHSHVYWYRQLPEEGLKFMVYLQKENIIDESGMPKERFSAEFPKEGPSILRIQQVVRGDSAAYFCASSQDRVEQYFGPGTRLTVT.

The chain carries TRBV30 and TRBJ2-7; 8 nucleotides agree with TRBD1. The ends lost 0 bases at V and 4 bases at J; junction bases unmatched: 5. Germline values: CDR1 GTSNPN, CDR2 SVGIG (reference sequence). This CDR3 has 14 amino acids. The CDR3 DNA follows: TGTGCCTGGAGTGTTTTGGGACAGGTATACGAGCAGTACTTC. This codes for CAWSVLGQVYEQYF.

The chain has TRBV5-4 and TRBJ2-1; 11 bases line up with TRBD1. With V trimmed by 0 bases and J by 9 bases, 5 bases remained unmatched. The CDR3 covers 15 residues. Germline CDR1 SGHNT, CDR2 YYREEE (reference sequence). The CDR3 sequence: CASSLAGTGGGEQFF. The CDR3 DNA reads TGTGCCAGCAGCTTGGCCGGGACAGGGGGGGGTGAGCAGTTCTTC. The variable domain in full, completed from reference TRBV5-4 and TRBJ2-1, reads ETGVTQSPTHLIKTRGQQVTLRCSSQSGHNTVSWYQQALGQGPQFIFQYYREEENGRGNFPPRFSGLQFPNYSSELNVNALELDDSALYLCASSLAGTGGGEQFFGPGTRLTVL.

The rearrangement links TRBV29-1 to TRBJ2-3; 7 bases map to TRBD2. CDR3 length: 14 amino acids. The V segment lost 6 bases and the J segment 3 bases; nucleotides outside the gene matches: 9. CDR1 is SQVTM and CDR2 is ANQGSEA in the germline V gene. The CDR3 nucleotides read TGCAGCGTCGTTCCGGGGGGTATTACAGATACGCAGTATTTT. Its protein product is CSVVPGGITDTQYF.

The rearrangement uses TRBV9 and TRBJ1-2; TRBD1 agrees at 11 bases. The CDR3 is made up of 14 amino acids. Unmatched junction bases numbered 7, after V lost 4 bases and J lost 8 bases. Germline V gene lookup returns CDR1 SGDLS and CDR2 YYNGEE. CDR3 sequence (DNA): TGTGCCAGCAGCCCTGGACAGGGGGCGTTCGGCTACACCTTC. Its translation: CASSPGQGAFGYTF.

V and J are TRBV18 and TRBJ2-2; no firm D call. In germline, CDR1 is KGHSH, CDR2 LQKENI. CDR3 size: 16 residues. The V gene lost 6 bases and the J gene lost 6 bases, with 20 bases spanning the gap. The CDR3 loop reads CASSPALSSTPGELFF. The CDR3 nucleotides are TGTGCCAGCTCTCCAGCCCTTAGTAGCACCCCCGGGGAGCTGTTTTTT.

The chain combines TRBV27 with TRBJ2-1, with a weak D call TRBD2 (5 bases). CDR1 is MNHEY and CDR2 is SMNVEV in the germline V gene (reference sequence). V dropped 5 bases and J dropped 9 bases, with 23 bases sitting between them. This CDR3 spans 16 amino acids. CDR3 loop: CASSKGRASYNGEQFF. The CDR3 nucleotides are TGTGCCAGCAGTAAGGGCCGGGCTAGCTATAACGGTGAGCAGTTCTTC.

The genes are TRBV6-4 and TRBJ2-1; 10 nucleotides match TRBD1. The germline V gene encodes CDR1 MRHNA and CDR2 SNTAGT. The CDR3 has 17 residues. Losses at the gene ends were 1 base for V and 9 bases for J; bases not matched to a gene: 12. CDR3 DNA: TGTGCCAGCAGTGACTGGGGGAAGGGACAGGGGAATAGTGAGCAGTTCTTC. This gives the protein CASSDWGKGQGNSEQFF.

The rearrangement uses TRBV5-4 and TRBJ2-7, with 16 positions matching TRBD2. V was pared by 4 bases and J by 5 bases, with 9 bases of the junction left unmatched. CDR3 size: 17 residues. Germline V gene sequence: CDR1 SGHNT, CDR2 YYREEE (reference sequence). The CDR3 region has the DNA TGTGCCAGCAGCGGCGGGACTAGCGGGAGGGGTTATAACGAGCAGTACTTC. Translated: CASSGGTSGRGYNEQYF. The complete variable domain, with remaining parts taken from reference TRBV5-4 and TRBJ2-7, reads ETGVTQSPTHLIKTRGQQVTLRCSSQSGHNTVSWYQQALGQGPQFIFQYYREEENGRGNFPPRFSGLQFPNYSSELNVNALELDDSALYLCASSGGTSGRGYNEQYFGPGTRLTVT.

The chain couples TRBV7-3 to TRBJ2-3; 9 positions agree with TRBD1. The ends lost 3 bases at V and 5 bases at J; junction bases unmatched: 6. The germline gives CDR1 SGHTA, CDR2 FQGTGA. The CDR3 spans 15 residues. The CDR3 protein is CASSFGGQGKDTQYF. The DNA for the CDR3 is TGTGCCAGCAGCTTTGGGGGACAGGGAAAAGATACGCAGTATTTT.

This chain links TRBV27 with TRBJ2-7; D is possibly TRBD2 (6 bases). The CDR3 loop spans 13 amino acids. V gave up 8 bases and J gave up 2 bases, with 13 bases separating them. Germline assignment: CDR1 MNHEY and CDR2 SMNVEV (reference sequence). In DNA form, the CDR3 reads TGTGCCAGCCGGCTCGGGGGAGCCTACGAGCAGTACTTC. The encoded protein is CASRLGGAYEQYF.

The J gene is TRBJ2-3, the V gene TRBV5-5; 7 nucleotides line up with TRBD1. Trimming at V came to 4 bases and at J to 4 bases, leaving 6 bases not matched to a gene. Germline V CDR1 and CDR2: SGHKS, YYEKEE (reference sequence). There are 14 residues in the CDR3. The chain's CDR3 is CASSPTQGADTQYF. In nucleotides, the CDR3 is TGTGCCAGCAGCCCCACCCAGGGGGCAGATACGCAGTATTTT.

V and J are TRBV25-1 and TRBJ2-1; D is possibly TRBD1 (6 bases). V lost 3 bases and J lost 9, with 21 bases in between. CDR1 is MGHDK, CDR2 SYGVNS, per germline. The CDR3 has 16 amino acids. CDR3: CASSDSVQGPNGEQFF. The CDR3 DNA sequence: TGTGCCAGCAGTGATTCCGTACAGGGACCGAACGGTGAGCAGTTCTTC.

V and J are TRBV9 and TRBJ2-6; D not certain. Germline V gene lookup returns CDR1 SGDLS and CDR2 YYNGEE. Between the trimmed V and J ends, which lost 3 bases and 4 bases, there was a span of 8 bases. CDR3 length: 14 amino acids. This CDR3 reads CASSARTGANVLTF. The CDR3 DNA follows: TGTGCCAGCAGCGCACGTACAGGGGCCAACGTCCTGACTTTC.

Here the CDR3 DNA reads TGTGCCAGCGGTCGAAGTAGCTCTGGAAACACCATATATTTT. Encoded protein: CASGRSSSGNTIYF. V gene TRBV2 combines with J gene TRBJ1-3; no clear D. The length of the CDR3 is 14 residues. V shed 8 bases and J shed 0 bases, with 11 bases lying between them. The V gene's germline CDR1 is SNHLY and CDR2 FYNNEI. The variable domain in full, completed from reference TRBV2 and TRBJ1-3, reads EPEVTQTPSHQVTQMGQEVILRCVPISNHLYFYWYRQILGQKVEFLVSFYNNEISEKSEIFDDQFSVERPDGSNFTLKIRSTKLEDSAMYFCASGRSSSGNTIYFGEGSWLTVV.

This clone was recorded a few times. The genes are TRBV5-8 and TRBJ1-5; the D is unclear. V gave up 3 bases and J gave up 2 bases, with 6 bases separating them. The CDR3 length is 13 residues. Germline V gene lookup returns CDR1 SGHTS and CDR2 YDEGEE. This CDR3 reads CASSWEGNQPQHF. CDR3 DNA: TGTGCCAGCAGCTGGGAGGGCAATCAGCCCCAGCATTTT.

The CDR3 sequence: CASSSRQGLGSPLHF. CDR3 sequence (DNA): TGTGCCAGCAGCTCCCGACAGGGGCTCGGTTCACCCCTCCACTTT. The chain combines TRBV11-1 with TRBJ1-6; TRBD1 matches 8 bases. Trimming cost V 4 bases and J 9 bases; bases outside gene matches: 8. Germline CDR1 and CDR2: SGHAT and FQDESV (reference sequence). This CDR3 spans 15 amino acids.

The table lists this clone with a count of one. The J gene is TRBJ2-5, the V gene TRBV14, with D possibly being TRBD2 (5 bases). CDR1 and CDR2 from the germline V gene are SGHDN and FVKESK. The length of the CDR3 is 14 residues. Trimming removed 1 base from V and 4 bases from J, with 10 bases in between. The DNA for the CDR3 is TGTGCCAGCAGCCAAGGATCGCGGGTAGAGACCCAGTACTTC. Protein: CASSQGSRVETQYF.